Included here is one TCR beta chain sequence, with context. The antigen is not known. TCR alpha and TCR beta cDNA libraries carrying sample barcodes and UMIs were produced by 5'RACE using constant-segment primers. MiXCR was run by TCRdb on the 5' RACE reads, yielding one entry per CDR3 protein. The table lists approximately 450,000 distinct CDR3 sequences, around a sixth of them singletons, with about 12% in the top ten. The data were taken from a study of T-cell memory formation after mild COVID-19. General study results and limits: Some clones that responded turned up in pre-infection memory, which suggests that cross-reactive memory joined in.

CDR1 is MGHDK, CDR2 SYGVNS, per germline. CDR3 length equals 15 residues. Trimming pared 4 bases from V and 2 bases from J, leaving 12 bases between. This chain connects TRBV25-1 to TRBJ1-5; tentatively, D is TRBD1 (5 bases). This TCR was sampled from an adult woman who had mild COVID-19 (a few samples of this study predate the infection). Cell type and time point are not known. The sample taken for sequencing was PBMCs or a T cell subset sorted from them (not recorded which). CDR3 sequence (DNA): TGTGCCAGCAGTGTGGCAGGGACCGGCAATCAGCCCCAGCATTTT. Translation gives CASSVAGTGNQPQHF.